Below are 6 T cell receptor beta chains sequenced from a single sample in a study of shared clonotypes between healthy human individuals. It was CD45RO-negative cells, positively selected for CCR7, that made up naive CD8 cells, with terminally differentiated effector memory CD45RA+ cells excluded. Here immunoSEQ multiplex PCR was the method, and the copy in TCRdb shows in-frame clones only, minus some. The sample yields roughly 2 million clones, less than 95% seen once. Sequencing used naive CD8+ T cells sorted from blood. These TCRs come from a man between 18 and 29 years old in good health.

This chain connects TRBV11-2 to TRBJ2-3; 8 bases are shared with TRBD2. Germline V CDR1 and CDR2: SGHAT, FQNNGV. Germline trimming cut 4 bases from V and 0 bases from J; bases unmatched to any gene: 6. The CDR3 length is 16 residues. CDR3 bases: TGTGCCAGCAGCTCAGGACTAGCTGGAAGCACAGATACGCAGTATTTT. Encoded protein: CASSSGLAGSTDTQYF.

The genes are TRBV5-6 and TRBJ2-1, with 8 bases aligning to TRBD2. The CDR3 consists of 14 residues. The germline V gene encodes CDR1 SGHDT and CDR2 YYEEEE. The V segment lost 2 bases and the J segment 3 bases; nucleotides outside the gene matches: 1. The CDR3 region is CASSFSGVYNEQFF. DNA of the CDR3: TGTGCCAGCAGCTTTAGCGGGGTCTACAATGAGCAGTTCTTC.

This chain uses TRBV4-1 with TRBJ2-6; D is unresolved. V was shortened by 0 bases and J by 1 base, with 7 bases between the two germline ends. CDR1 is MGHRA and CDR2 is YSYEKL in the germline V gene. This CDR3 has 16 residues. As DNA, the CDR3 is TGCGCCAGCAGCCAAGATCCGGTATCTGGGGCCAACGTCCTGACTTTC. It specifies CASSQDPVSGANVLTF.

The chain links TRBV19 to TRBJ2-2, with TRBD2 identical over 13 bases. Germline V gives CDR1 LNHDA, CDR2 SQIVND (reference sequence). The CDR3 covers 20 residues. With 1 base clipped from V and 8 bases from J, the junction kept 16 bases outside the gene matches. The CDR3 DNA follows: TGTGCCAGTAGTATAGTTTCTTCACTAACTAGCGGGAGGGCCCTAGGGGAGCTGTTTTTT. As protein: CASSIVSSLTSGRALGELFF.

The chain joins TRBV9 to TRBJ1-2; TRBD1 agrees at 7 bases. Trimming took 4 bases from V and 7 from J; bases not matched to a gene: 13. CDR3 length: 15 amino acids. Germline V lookup: CDR1 SGDLS, CDR2 YYNGEE. CDR3 nucleotides: TGTGCCAGCAGCTTGGGGACAGCTTCCCAGGCTGGCTACACCTTC. Protein sequence: CASSLGTASQAGYTF.

As concerns this clone: Other DNA sequences in the same sample also yield this CDR3. The gene calls are TRBV6-6 and TRBJ2-7; D gene unclear. Between the trimmed V and J ends, which lost 2 bases and 2 bases, there was a span of 7 bases. CDR1 is MNHNY, CDR2 SVGAGI, per germline (reference sequence). This CDR3 is built from 13 residues. The CDR3 sequence: CASSYDSTYEQYF. CDR3 nucleotide sequence: TGTGCCAGCAGTTACGACTCCACCTACGAGCAGTACTTC.